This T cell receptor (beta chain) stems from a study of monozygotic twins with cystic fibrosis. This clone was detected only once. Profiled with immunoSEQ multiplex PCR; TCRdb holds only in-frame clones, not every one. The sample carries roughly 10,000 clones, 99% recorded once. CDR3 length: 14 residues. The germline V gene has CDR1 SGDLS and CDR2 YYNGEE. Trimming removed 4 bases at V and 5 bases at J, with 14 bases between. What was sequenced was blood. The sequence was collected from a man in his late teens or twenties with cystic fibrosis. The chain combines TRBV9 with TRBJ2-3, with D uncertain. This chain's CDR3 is CASSPGVWQDTQYF. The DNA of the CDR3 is TGTGCCAGCAGCCCCGGAGTATGGCAAGATACGCAGTATTTT.